This is a list of T cell receptor beta chains from one sample in a study of cytomegalovirus exposure and HLA in healthy donors. Only in-frame clones appear in the TCRdb table, and some are missing; sequencing was by immunoSEQ multiplex PCR. The sample contains 110,000 to 150,000 clones, 65% to 85% of which appear only once. Material for sequencing was PBMCs. The receptor source for this set is a male donor in good health and CMV-seronegative. Both conserved end residues are part of each CDR3. Fields, in order: V gene, J gene, clone size, CDR3 length, CDR3 protein. Not all rows give a size; the values are once, few, many and, for expanded clones, a class.

TRBV21-1	TRBJ1-4	NA	18	CASNPLPGGGLSNEKLFF
TRBV7-8	TRBJ2-7	NA	16	CASSVPRTSGSYEQYF
TRBV6-5	TRBJ2-7	NA	15	CASSYSGQSSYEQYF
TRBV2	TRBJ2-7	NA	14	CASTRTGPTYEQYF
TRBV5-1	TRBJ2-2	once	15	CASLQPGQGTGELFF
TRBV7-3	TRBJ2-6	NA	17	CASSLIAGSSGANVLTF
TRBV11-2	TRBJ2-1	NA	16	CASSLVSGGKYNEQFF
TRBV9	TRBJ2-2	NA	15	CASSVGQMNTGELFF
TRBV19	TRBJ2-7	once	14	CASTPGQGSGEQYF
TRBV10-3	TRBJ2-1	NA	14	CAISDGQAYNEQFF
TRBV27	TRBJ2-7	NA	17	CASSLGGPGQGHYEQYF
TRBV13	TRBJ2-6	once	18	CASSLSGQGEPGANVLTF
TRBV6-5	TRBJ2-1	NA	14	CASRPKTTPNEQFF
TRBV18	TRBJ2-1	NA	15	CASSPPISSYNEQFF
TRBV30	TRBJ2-1	NA	14	CAWRGTSGHDEQFF
TRBV9	TRBJ1-1	NA	17	CASSVAIGIAVDTEAFF
TRBV7-9	TRBJ1-1	NA	15	CASSVTQGAGVGAFF
TRBV19	TRBJ2-6	NA	15	CASSIRSSGANVLTF
TRBV4-3	TRBJ2-2	NA	14	CASSQDDSTGELFF
TRBV5-1	TRBJ2-3	NA	15	CASSSTSGRSDTQYF
TRBV18	TRBJ2-5	NA	14	CASSPRDRTETQYF
TRBV15	TRBJ2-1	few	17	CATSTTLAGDIYNEQFF
TRBV9	TRBJ1-6	once	16	CASSVDTGVKNSPLHF
TRBV7-3	TRBJ2-1	few	14	CASSSDKNYNEQFF
TRBV6-5	TRBJ2-7	NA	14	CASSYYYPLLEQYF
TRBV7-9	TRBJ2-2	NA	15	CASSLKGQNTGELFF
TRBV10-2	TRBJ2-1	NA	15	CASKPGQNSYNEQFF
TRBV29-1	TRBJ2-7	NA	16	CSALVAGTGSSYEQYF
TRBV28	TRBJ2-7	NA	11	CGAGEPYEQYF
TRBV14	TRBJ2-1	NA	12	CASSPSGRGKFF
TRBV14	TRBJ2-3	NA	15	CASSPEGGSTDTQYF
TRBV4-3	TRBJ2-1	NA	18	CASSQDNPASGTYNEQFF
TRBV2	TRBJ2-7	NA	14	CAGKLAGEAYEQYF
TRBV27	TRBJ2-5	NA	14	CASSTSGGKETQYF
TRBV5-3	TRBJ2-5	NA	14	CARTPTSDVETQYF
TRBV11-2	TRBJ1-2	NA	13	CASSLDSNYGYTF
TRBV2	TRBJ1-5	NA	16	CASSSPRQGSYQPQHF
TRBV11-2	TRBJ2-1	NA	15	CASSPRFPPGVEQFF
TRBV29-1	TRBJ2-1	NA	13	CSAHRGSYNEQFF
TRBV10-3	TRBJ2-3	few	15	CAIRSSEASADTQYF
TRBV5-4	TRBJ1-4	NA	14	CASSLAGGGEKLFF
TRBV27	TRBJ2-1	NA	16	CASRRLAGSSYNEQFF
TRBV6-1	TRBJ2-7	NA	14	CASREGQLTGEQYF
TRBV9	TRBJ1-2	NA	15	CASSVGRQGDYGYTF
TRBV9	TRBJ2-7	NA	13	CASSVVIAGEQYF
TRBV9	NA	NA	15	CASSVKGGLNYEQYF
TRBV5-4	TRBJ2-2	NA	17	CASSGRIGQGYTGELFF
TRBV4-2	TRBJ1-1	NA	15	CASSRNQLLNTEAFF